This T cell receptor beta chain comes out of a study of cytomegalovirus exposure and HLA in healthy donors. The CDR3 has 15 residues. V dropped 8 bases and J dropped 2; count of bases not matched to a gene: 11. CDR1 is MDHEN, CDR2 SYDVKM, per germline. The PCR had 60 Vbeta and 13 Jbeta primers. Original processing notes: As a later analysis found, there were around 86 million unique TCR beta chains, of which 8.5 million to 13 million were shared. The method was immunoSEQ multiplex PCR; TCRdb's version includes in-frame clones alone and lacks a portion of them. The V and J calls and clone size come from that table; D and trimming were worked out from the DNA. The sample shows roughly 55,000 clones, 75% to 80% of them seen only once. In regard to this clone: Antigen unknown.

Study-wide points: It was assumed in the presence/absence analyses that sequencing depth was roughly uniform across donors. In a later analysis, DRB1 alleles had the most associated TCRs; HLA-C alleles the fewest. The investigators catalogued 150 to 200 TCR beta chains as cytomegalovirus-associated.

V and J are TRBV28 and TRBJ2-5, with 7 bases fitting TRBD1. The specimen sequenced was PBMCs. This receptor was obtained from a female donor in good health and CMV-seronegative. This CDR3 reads CASGSGQILQETQYF. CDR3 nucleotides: TGTGCCAGCGGTTCGGGACAGATCCTTCAAGAGACCCAGTACTTC. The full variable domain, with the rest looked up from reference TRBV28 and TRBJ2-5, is DVKVTQSSRYLVKRTGEKVFLECVQDMDHENMFWYRQDPGLGLRLIYFSYDVKMKEKGDIPEGYSVSREKKERFSLILESASTNQTSMYLCASGSGQILQETQYFGPGTRLLVL.